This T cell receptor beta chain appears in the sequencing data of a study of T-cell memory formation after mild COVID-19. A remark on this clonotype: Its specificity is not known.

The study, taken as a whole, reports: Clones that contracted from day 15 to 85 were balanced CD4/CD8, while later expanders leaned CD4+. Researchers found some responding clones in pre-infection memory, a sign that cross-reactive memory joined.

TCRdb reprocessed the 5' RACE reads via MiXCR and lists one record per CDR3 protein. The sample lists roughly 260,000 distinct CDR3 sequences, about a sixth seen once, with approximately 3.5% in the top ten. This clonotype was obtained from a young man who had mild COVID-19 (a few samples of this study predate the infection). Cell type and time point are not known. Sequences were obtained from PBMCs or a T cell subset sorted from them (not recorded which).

DNA for the CDR3: TGTGCCAGCAGTCTCGGACAGGGTATAGACACTGAAGCTTTCTTT. Its translation is CASSLGQGIDTEAFF. The V gene is TRBV12-3 or TRBV12-4, the J gene TRBJ1-1; 8 nucleotides agree with TRBD1. Germline trimming cut 5 bases from V and 3 bases from J; bases unmatched to any gene: 8. This CDR3 is built from 15 residues.